The 18 T cell receptor beta chains listed next were all sequenced from one sample in a study of shared clonotypes between healthy human individuals. Sequenced by immunoSEQ multiplex PCR; TCRdb stores in-frame clones only, minus some. Among hundreds of thousands of clones listed, 55% to 75% were seen once. The sequenced sample consisted of memory CD4+ T cells sorted from blood. As for subset: CD45RA-negative fraction. The receptors shown here come from a woman between 25 and 40 years old in good health.

The chain carries TRBV2 and TRBJ2-7, with TRBD2 matching over 7 bases. The germline V gene encodes CDR1 SNHLY and CDR2 FYNNEI. The CDR3 sequence is 15 residues long. V gave up 3 bases and J gave up 0 bases; unmatched junction bases: 5. CDR3 in DNA: TGTGCCAGCAGTGACGGTAGCGGGCTCTCCTACGAGCAGTACTTC. This sequence encodes CASSDGSGLSYEQYF. Full variable domain (remainder filled in from reference TRBV2 and TRBJ2-7): EPEVTQTPSHQVTQMGQEVILRCVPISNHLYFYWYRQILGQKVEFLVSFYNNEISEKSEIFDDQFSVERPDGSNFTLKIRSTKLEDSAMYFCASSDGSGLSYEQYFGPGTRLTVT.

The chain has TRBV5-6 and TRBJ2-7; D perhaps matches TRBD2 (6 bases). Germline V CDR1 and CDR2: SGHDT, YYEEEE. CDR3 length: 14 residues. Deletions cut 5 bases from V and 6 bases from J, with 18 bases between. The CDR3 DNA reads TGTGCCAGCAGTTTTTGGTGGGCGGAGGGCGAGCAGTACTTC. Amino acids: CASSFWWAEGEQYF.

V and J are TRBV10-3 and TRBJ1-5, with TRBD1 as a possible D gene (5 bases). The CDR3 extends over 13 amino acids. From germline, CDR1 is ENHRY and CDR2 SYGVKD. Trimming removed 0 bases from V and 7 bases from J, with 7 bases in between. The CDR3 sequence is CAISESGQQPQHF. The CDR3 bases are TGTGCCATCAGTGAGTCGGGGCAGCAGCCCCAGCATTTT.

This clone was recorded at least ten times. The chain joins TRBV5-6 to TRBJ2-2; D is uncertain. The CDR3 is 18 residues long. CDR1 SGHDT and CDR2 YYEEEE come from the germline V gene. The V end was cut by 0 bases, the J end by 2 bases, with 17 bases between. The CDR3 nucleotides read TGTGCCAGCAGCTTGGCGTTTGGAACTGGGAAAAACACCGGGGAGCTGTTTTTT. Translated, it gives CASSLAFGTGKNTGELFF.

CDR3 DNA sequence: TGTGCCAGCAGTTTCCGGTCTCGCGGGAGCTTGTACGAGCAGTACTTC. Its protein product is CASSFRSRGSLYEQYF. The chain carries TRBV27 and TRBJ2-7; 7 nucleotides align to TRBD2. CDR1 is MNHEY, CDR2 SMNVEV, per germline (reference sequence). The CDR3 has 16 residues. With V trimmed by 3 bases and J by 4 bases, 12 bases remained unmatched.

This rearrangement joins TRBV6-1 to TRBJ2-3, with a possible D match to TRBD1 (6 bases). Germline CDR1 MNHNS, CDR2 SASEGT. Trimming stripped 2 bases from V and 10 bases from J, with 13 bases between. The CDR3 is 13 amino acids. CDR3 loop: CASSEIGQTAQYF. The CDR3 DNA is TGTGCCAGCAGTGAAATCGGACAGACAGCGCAGTATTTT.

The genes are TRBV27 and TRBJ2-7; D remains ambiguous. CDR1 and CDR2 (germline): MNHEY, SMNVEV (reference sequence). Deletions cut 7 bases from V and 0 bases from J, with 25 bases between. The CDR3 has 18 residues. The chain's CDR3 is CASTSASRSKLSSYEQYF. The CDR3, as DNA: TGTGCCAGCACCTCGGCGAGCAGGAGTAAACTGAGCTCCTACGAGCAGTACTTC.

This clone occurred many times. The chain links TRBV29-1 to TRBJ2-3; the D is unclear. V was cut by 6 bases and J by 3 bases, with 10 bases left in between. The CDR3 totals 12 residues. Germline values: CDR1 SQVTM, CDR2 ANQGSEA. This chain's CDR3 is CSVKPTTDTQYF. The CDR3 DNA reads as TGCAGCGTGAAACCCACAACAGATACGCAGTATTTT.

This clone was picked up a small number of times. The chain combines TRBV11-3 with TRBJ2-1; D is possibly TRBD2 (5 bases). CDR3 length: 16 amino acids. Per the germline V gene, CDR1 is SGHNT and CDR2 is YENEEA. Trimming stripped 5 bases from V and 9 bases from J, with 23 bases between. The CDR3 DNA follows: TGTGCCAGCAGCCGCAAAGCGGATTTTGTTGAGGGTGAGCAGTTCTTC. It translates to CASSRKADFVEGEQFF. The variable domain in full, completed from reference TRBV11-3 and TRBJ2-1, reads EAGVVQSPRYKIIEKKQPVAFWCNPISGHNTLYWYLQNLGQGPELLIRYENEEAVDDSQLPKDRFSAERLKGVDSTLKIQPAELGDSAVYLCASSRKADFVEGEQFFGPGTRLTVL.

Points on this clone: The sample contains more than one DNA sequence encoding this CDR3. The V call is TRBV5-1, the J call TRBJ2-7; tentatively, D is TRBD2 (5 bases). V lost 0 bases and J 4 bases, leaving 11 bases between the germline ends. The CDR3 is 14 residues long. Germline V lookup: CDR1 SGHRS, CDR2 YFSETQ. The CDR3 loop reads CASSLVSGSYEQYF. The CDR3 region has the DNA TGCGCCAGCAGCTTGGTATCGGGATCTTACGAGCAGTACTTC.

The V call is TRBV6-1, the J call TRBJ2-5; possibly TRBD2 for D (6 bases). Between the trimmed V and J ends, which lost 2 bases and 3 bases, there was a span of 16 bases. The CDR3 extends over 16 amino acids. Germline V CDR1 and CDR2: MNHNS, SASEGT. The CDR3 sequence is CASSEIVRRGKETQYF. The CDR3 DNA sequence: TGTGCCAGCAGTGAAATTGTTCGGAGGGGAAAAGAGACCCAGTACTTC.

V and J are TRBV27 and TRBJ1-5; D possibly corresponds to TRBD1 (6 bases). Germline values: CDR1 MNHEY, CDR2 SMNVEV (reference sequence). The CDR3 is 17 residues long. The ends were cut back, 4 bases at V and 0 bases at J, with 16 bases in the middle. The chain's CDR3 is CASSSLGASGSNQPQHF. The CDR3 DNA sequence: TGTGCCAGCAGTTCTTTGGGGGCCAGTGGTAGCAATCAGCCCCAGCATTTT.

The rearrangement uses TRBV5-1 and TRBJ2-3, with D possibly being TRBD2 (5 bases). The CDR3 is 16 amino acids. Trimming cost V 0 bases and J 2 bases, with 13 bases left between them. Per germline, CDR1 SGHRS and CDR2 YFSETQ. CDR3 amino acids: CASSLAQGSLTDTQYF. The CDR3 bases are TGCGCCAGCAGCTTGGCCCAAGGGAGCCTCACAGATACGCAGTATTTT.

This chain joins TRBV10-1 and TRBJ2-5; D may be TRBD2 (5 bases). Judging by the DNA end, TRBJ2-7 fits better; the J call may be wrong. Germline-derived CDR1 and CDR2 are WNHNN and SYGVQD (reference sequence). This CDR3 is 13 amino acids long. The CDR3 coding sequence is TGCGCCAGCAGTGGTGAGCGGTCCTACGAGCAGTACTTC. Its translation is CASSGERSYEQYF.

The chain recombines TRBV28 with TRBJ2-5, with 7 bases aligning to TRBD2. Germline values: CDR1 MDHEN, CDR2 SYDVKM. The trim removed 6 bases at V and 0 bases at J, leaving 16 bases unmatched. This CDR3 has 18 amino acids. CDR3 protein: CASSLWGRDLGYQETQYF. The DNA of the CDR3 is TGTGCCAGCAGCCTATGGGGGAGGGACCTTGGGTACCAAGAGACCCAGTACTTC.

This clone was picked up many times. The chain combines TRBV5-4 with TRBJ2-5; D may match TRBD1 or TRBD2 (5 bases each). The V end lost 0 bases, the J end lost 2 bases, and 8 bases lay between the germline ends. This CDR3 comprises 14 residues. Germline V lookup: CDR1 SGHNT, CDR2 YYREEE (reference sequence). The CDR3 sequence: CASSLAGRQETQYF. In DNA, the CDR3 is TGTGCCAGCAGCTTGGCGGGACGGCAAGAGACCCAGTACTTC.

CDR3 amino acids: CASSLGGVVQPQHF. The CDR3 DNA is TGTGCCAGCAGTTTAGGTGGGGTTGTGCAGCCCCAGCATTTT. J is TRBJ1-5 and V is TRBV28; D remains ambiguous. Germline-derived CDR1 and CDR2 are MDHEN and SYDVKM. V gave up 2 bases and J gave up 7 bases, with 12 bases separating them. This CDR3 comprises 14 residues.

V gene TRBV5-6 combines with J gene TRBJ1-3; 7 bases match TRBD1. J gave up 3 bases and V 4 bases, and 13 bases lay outside the gene matches. CDR1 and CDR2 from the germline V gene are SGHDT and YYEEEE. The CDR3 extends over 17 amino acids. In nucleotides, the CDR3 is TGTGCCAGCAGCGCAAACAGGGGAGGGTCATTTGGAAACACCATATATTTT. Its protein is CASSANRGGSFGNTIYF.